This T cell receptor (beta chain) was captured in a study of early T cells in non-severe SARS-CoV-2 infection. Whole-study context: The chains were unpaired, and the sequenced material was bulk RNA from unsorted whole blood. Findings and limits, study-wide: Sequences matched to VDJdb favored anti-spike CD8 responses, while private and CD4 specificities were missed.

Attachment of unique molecular identifiers to individual cDNA molecules was performed. TCRdb processed the 5' RACE reads anew with MiXCR; each CDR3 protein has one entry. The sample has 60,000 or so distinct CDR3 sequences; about an eighth are singletons. This CDR3 has 15 amino acids. Germline CDR1 and CDR2: SGHNT and YYREEE (reference sequence). Trimming shortened V by 4 bases and J by 7 bases, and 18 bases separated the two germline ends. This clonotype was found a few times. Its matching antigen is unknown. Sequencing used whole blood. The sequence was collected from an adult who was a healthcare worker with PCR-confirmed SARS-CoV-2 infection or an uninfected control (not recorded which). The chain uses TRBV5-4 and TRBJ2-1, with D perhaps TRBD1 or TRBD2 (5 bases each). The CDR3 DNA follows: TGTGCCAGCAGCCCCGATGGGGGTCGACAGAATGAGCAGTTCTTC. Amino acid sequence: CASSPDGGRQNEQFF.